What follows are 9 T cell receptor beta chains derived from one specimen sequenced in a study of cytomegalovirus exposure and HLA in healthy donors (dated by TCRdb to about 2017). The receptor library was made with the immunoSEQ multiplex PCR assay. For the multiplex PCR, a mixture combining 60 forward primers for TCR Vbeta segments and 13 reverse primers for TCR Jbeta segments was used. Not all clones reach the TCRdb copy of this immuneACCESS table, which keeps in-frame sequences only. Checked studies attribute under half of the gap to unresolved V genes and leave the rest unexplained. The table for this sample lists more than 150,000 clones; around 80% of them were counted only once. 1.5% to 1.9% of the sample is held by the ten biggest clonotypes. The sample comprised PBMCs. The receptors here all came from a man aged 40-50 years in good health and CMV-seronegative.

This chain uses TRBV9 with TRBJ2-1; D is possibly TRBD2 (6 bases). Trimming left V 0 bases short and J 2 bases short, with 9 bases between. This CDR3 has 15 residues. In germline, CDR1 is SGDLS, CDR2 YYNGEE. The CDR3 here is CASSVGGEAYNEQFF. CDR3 bases: TGTGCCAGCAGCGTAGGGGGGGAGGCCTACAATGAGCAGTTCTTC. Combining the CDR3 with reference TRBV9 and TRBJ2-1 gives the whole variable domain DSGVTQTPKHLITATGQRVTLRCSPRSGDLSVYWYQQSLDQGLQFLIQYYNGEERAKGNILERFSAQQFPDLHSELNLSSLELGDSALYFCASSVGGEAYNEQFFGPGTRLTVL.

This chain connects TRBV30 to TRBJ1-1, with a possible D match to TRBD1 (5 bases). Germline loops: CDR1 GTSNPN, CDR2 SVGIG (reference sequence). V lost 5 bases and J lost 3, with 19 bases in between. This CDR3 is built from 15 residues. Here the CDR3 DNA reads TGTGCCTGGGCCCTCGGGGGGAACCAGGACACTGAAGCTTTCTTT. It is translated as CAWALGGNQDTEAFF.

This clone appeared a single time. CDR3 in amino acids: CASIDLRRRTGELFF. The CDR3, as DNA: TGTGCCAGTATCGATCTAAGGAGAAGGACCGGGGAGCTGTTTTTT. V and J are TRBV19 and TRBJ2-2, with D hard to call. V was trimmed by 7 bases and J by 5 bases, leaving 17 bases between them. Germline V gene data show CDR1 as LNHDA and CDR2 as SQIVND (reference sequence). This CDR3 spans 15 amino acids.

The chain carries TRBV7-9 and TRBJ2-4; D perhaps matches TRBD2 (7 bases). Trimming stripped 3 bases from V and 3 bases from J, with 12 bases between. Germline lookup yields CDR1 SEHNR and CDR2 FQNEAQ (reference sequence). The CDR3 is made up of 15 amino acids. The CDR3 bases are TGTGCCAGCAGCTTGGGCGGGGGACACAAAAACATTCAGTACTTC. Encoded protein: CASSLGGGHKNIQYF.

The rearrangement joins TRBV2 to TRBJ1-6, with no clear D. The CDR3 has 12 amino acids. With 3 bases removed from V and 10 bases from J, the gap between germline ends came to 7 bases. The germline gives CDR1 SNHLY, CDR2 FYNNEI. CDR3 nucleotides: TGTGCCAGCAGTGAGTCCTTCTCACCCCTCCACTTT. Its protein product is CASSESFSPLHF.

The J gene is TRBJ1-2, the V gene TRBV18, with 9 bases matching TRBD1. Germline V gene lookup returns CDR1 KGHSH and CDR2 LQKENI. The CDR3 totals 15 residues. V was clipped by 2 bases and J by 2 bases; unmatched bases: 3. DNA for the CDR3: TGTGCCAGCTCACCAGACGGGACAGGGAACTATGGCTACACCTTC. Translation gives CASSPDGTGNYGYTF.

V is TRBV21-1 and J is TRBJ1-1; whether TRBD1, the table's D call, matches the DNA was not checked. TRBV21-1 is a pseudogene. The CDR3 has 20 amino acids. CDR3 protein: CASSKEGGGTPYFKNTEAFF. The DNA of the CDR3 is TGTGCCAGCAGCAAAGAAGGGGGCGGGACACCCTATTTTAAGAACACTGAAGCTTTCTTT.

The chain is built from TRBV5-6 and TRBJ2-2; TRBD1 matches at 7 bases. CDR1 SGHDT and CDR2 YYEEEE come from the germline V gene. There are 15 residues in the CDR3. V lost 4 bases to trimming and J lost 7 bases; unmatched junction nucleotides: 10. The CDR3 region has the DNA TGTGCCAGCAGCCCCACTGGGACAGTGAGCGGGGAGCTGTTTTTT. Encoded protein: CASSPTGTVSGELFF.

This clone was found a few times. The V call is TRBV27, the J call TRBJ2-3, with 8 bases fitting TRBD2. Trimming at V came to 5 bases and at J to 4 bases, leaving 14 bases not matched to a gene. This CDR3 region has 17 residues. Germline CDR1 MNHEY, CDR2 SMNVEV (reference sequence). The CDR3 nucleotides read TGTGCCAGCAGTGTCACTAGCGGACCCAAAGCCCCAGATACGCAGTATTTT. Translating gives CASSVTSGPKAPDTQYF.